One sample yielded the 4 T cell receptor beta chains listed below, sequenced in a study of blood T cells in healthy people across ages. It was with a sample-barcoded 5' primer and a J-beta primer mix that a second PCR of about 7 to 12 cycles was run. TCRdb analysed the 5' RACE reads with MiXCR anew, one entry per CDR3 protein. The sample holds fewer than 800,000 distinct CDR3 sequences, around 45% seen once. The sample consisted of blood. The receptors stem from a woman aged 55-70 years in good health.

The genes are TRBV15 and TRBJ2-7; D call uncertain. CDR1 is LNHNV, CDR2 YYDKDF, per germline (reference sequence). The CDR3 is 15 residues long. V lost 0 bases to trimming and J lost 3 bases, with 12 bases between them. The CDR3 spells CATSRDEVWDYEQYF. The CDR3 DNA is TGTGCCACCAGCAGAGATGAAGTCTGGGACTACGAGCAGTACTTC.

For this clonotype: Sequence at one end of the junction differs from germline and may be a read error. The V call is TRBV7-7, the J call TRBJ2-3; 8 bases align to TRBD2. This CDR3 comprises 15 residues. Germline V gives CDR1 SSHAT, CDR2 FNYEAQ (reference sequence). The CDR3 region is CASSLTGGPGDTQYF. CDR3 DNA: TGTGCTAGCAGCTTAACGGGAGGGCCAGGAGATACGCAGTATTTT.

Points on this clonotype: No conserved phenylalanine or tryptophan ends this CDR3, so it is likely a read error. The CDR3 sequence is CASSFSTDTQYC. As DNA, the CDR3 is TGTGCCAGCAGTTTTAGCACAGATACGCAGTATTGT. The chain uses TRBV12-3 or TRBV12-4 and TRBJ2-3; D is undetermined. This CDR3 contains 12 residues. Trimming removed 3 bases from V and 0 bases from J, with 1 base in between.

The gene calls are TRBV20-1 and TRBJ2-5, with 9 bases lining up with TRBD2. Judging by the DNA end, TRBJ2-7 fits better; the J call may be wrong. The CDR3 is 15 amino acids. Germline loops: CDR1 DFQATT, CDR2 SNEGSKA (reference sequence). CDR3 protein: CSAKLPLAGDYEQYF. CDR3 sequence (DNA): TGCAGTGCAAAGCTCCCCTTAGCGGGAGACTACGAGCAGTACTTC.